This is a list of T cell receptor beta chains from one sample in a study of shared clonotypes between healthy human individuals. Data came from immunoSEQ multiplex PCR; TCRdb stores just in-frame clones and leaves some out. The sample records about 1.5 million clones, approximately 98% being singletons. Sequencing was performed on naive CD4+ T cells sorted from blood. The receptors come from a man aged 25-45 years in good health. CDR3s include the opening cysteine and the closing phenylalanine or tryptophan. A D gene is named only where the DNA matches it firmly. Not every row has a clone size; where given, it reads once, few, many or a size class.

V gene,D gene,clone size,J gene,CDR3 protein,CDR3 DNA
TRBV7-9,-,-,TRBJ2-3,CASRSRGPSSSTDTQYF,TGTGCCAGCAGGTCTAGGGGTCCCTCTTCTAGCACAGATACGCAGTATTTT
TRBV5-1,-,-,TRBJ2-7,CASSLAGPEQYF,TGCGCCAGCAGCTTGGCTGGGCCCGAGCAGTACTTC
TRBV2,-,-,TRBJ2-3,CASRGDSRPDTQYF,TGTGCCAGCAGGGGAGATAGCCGACCAGATACGCAGTATTTT
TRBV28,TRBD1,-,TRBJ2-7,CASSSGGQGPYEQYF,TGTGCCAGCAGTTCCGGGGGACAGGGGCCCTACGAGCAGTACTTC
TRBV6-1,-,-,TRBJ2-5,CASSAVRYQETQYF,TGTGCCAGCAGTGCAGTGAGGTACCAAGAGACCCAGTACTTC
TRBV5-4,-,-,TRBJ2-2,CASSLPQNTGELFF,TGTGCCAGCAGCTTGCCCCAGAACACCGGGGAGCTGTTTTTT
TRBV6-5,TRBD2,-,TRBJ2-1,CASSRKAGGYNEQFF,TGTGCCAGCAGCCGAAAAGCGGGAGGTTACAATGAGCAGTTCTTC
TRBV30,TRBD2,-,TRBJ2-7,CAWSGGRRLAGVYEQYF,TGTGCCTGGAGTGGAGGGAGGCGGCTAGCGGGAGTTTACGAGCAGTACTTC
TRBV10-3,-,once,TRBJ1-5,CAISESLINQPQHF,TGTGCCATCAGTGAGTCCCTAATTAATCAGCCCCAGCATTTT
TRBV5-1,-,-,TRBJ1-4,CASSLGAVATNEKLFF,TGCGCCAGCAGTCTGGGGGCGGTTGCAACTAATGAAAAACTGTTTTTT
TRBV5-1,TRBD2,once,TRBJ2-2,CASSSGTSRTGELFF,TGCGCCAGCAGCTCGGGGACTAGCAGGACCGGGGAGCTGTTTTTT
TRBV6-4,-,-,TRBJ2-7,CASSLGALGVYEQYF,TGTGCCAGCAGTCTTGGAGCACTAGGGGTCTACGAGCAGTACTTC
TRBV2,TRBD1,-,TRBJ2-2,CASRWTGGASGELFF,TGTGCCAGCCGATGGACAGGGGGCGCTTCCGGGGAGCTGTTTTTT
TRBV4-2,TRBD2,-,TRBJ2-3,CASSQYLAGGTDTQYF,TGTGCCAGCAGCCAATACCTAGCGGGGGGCACAGATACGCAGTATTTT
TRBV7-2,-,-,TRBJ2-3,CASSLGGADTQYF,TGTGCCAGCAGCTTAGGGGGGGCAGATACGCAGTATTTT
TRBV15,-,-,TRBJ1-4,CATSREISEEKLFF,TGTGCCACCAGCAGAGAAATATCAGAAGAAAAACTGTTTTTT
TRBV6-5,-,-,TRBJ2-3,CASSSFSDTDTQYF,TGTGCCAGCAGTTCTTTTTCGGACACAGATACGCAGTATTTT
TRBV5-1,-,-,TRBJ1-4,CASSLEAGPEKLFF,TGCGCCAGCAGCTTGGAAGCAGGGCCGGAAAAACTGTTTTTT
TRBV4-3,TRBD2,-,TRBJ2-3,CASSQELAGDTQYF,TGCGCCAGCAGCCAAGAACTAGCGGGGGATACGCAGTATTTT
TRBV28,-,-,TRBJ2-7,CASSSPRPYEQYF,TGTGCCAGCAGTTCTCCGCGTCCCTACGAGCAGTACTTC
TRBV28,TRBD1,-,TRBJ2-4,CASSPRQGALAKNIQYF,TGTGCCAGCAGTCCCCGACAGGGGGCCCTAGCCAAAAACATTCAGTACTTC
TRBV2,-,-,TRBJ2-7,CASSVLPSYEQYF,TGTGCCAGCAGTGTTCTGCCGTCCTACGAGCAGTACTTC
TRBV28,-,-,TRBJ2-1,CASSEGRTEQFF,TGTGCCAGCAGTGAGGGGCGAACTGAGCAGTTCTTC
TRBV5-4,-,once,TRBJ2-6,CASSVAPGSSGANVLTF,TGTGCCAGCAGCGTGGCGCCCGGAAGCTCTGGGGCCAACGTCCTGACTTTC
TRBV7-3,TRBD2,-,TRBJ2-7,CASSPGLGPYEQYF,TGTGCCAGCAGCCCTGGACTAGGGCCCTACGAGCAGTACTTC
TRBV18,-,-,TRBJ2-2,CASSPWTGRDTGELFF,TGTGCCAGCTCACCTTGGACAGGGAGGGACACCGGGGAGCTGTTTTTT
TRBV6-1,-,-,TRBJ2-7,CASSDRDRISYEQYF,TGTGCCAGCAGTGATAGGGACCGTATATCCTACGAGCAGTACTTC
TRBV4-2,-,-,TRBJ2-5,CASSQGDPPGETQYF,TGTGCCAGCAGCCAAGGGGACCCTCCGGGAGAGACCCAGTACTTC
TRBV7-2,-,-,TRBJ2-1,CASSLQGGNEQFF,TGTGCCAGCAGCTTGCAGGGTGGTAATGAGCAGTTCTTC
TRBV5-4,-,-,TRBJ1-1,CASSPYYRETEAFF,TGTGCCAGCAGCCCCTACTACAGGGAAACTGAAGCTTTCTTT
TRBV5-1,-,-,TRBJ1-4,CASSENRYPNEKLFF,TGCGCCAGCAGCGAAAACAGGTACCCTAATGAAAAACTGTTTTTT
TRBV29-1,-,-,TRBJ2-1,CSVDLYNEQFF,TGCAGCGTTGATCTTTACAATGAGCAGTTCTTC
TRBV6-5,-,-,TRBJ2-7,CASSRTEGYEQYF,TGTGCCAGCAGTCGGACAGAAGGCTACGAGCAGTACTTC
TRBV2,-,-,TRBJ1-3,CASRKSSGGSGNTIYF,TGTGCCAGCAGGAAGAGTAGTGGTGGCTCTGGAAACACCATATATTTT
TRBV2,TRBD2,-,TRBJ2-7,CANRLAGGEQYF,TGTGCCAACCGACTAGCGGGAGGCGAGCAGTACTTC
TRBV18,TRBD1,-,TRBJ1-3,CASSLGTGSSGNTIYF,TGTGCCAGCTCACTCGGGACAGGGTCTTCTGGAAACACCATATATTTT
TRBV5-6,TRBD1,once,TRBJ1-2,CASSLRDRVWYYGYTF,TGTGCCAGCAGCTTGAGGGACAGGGTTTGGTACTATGGCTACACCTTC
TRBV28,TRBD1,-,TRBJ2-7,CASSYDRVRHEQYF,TGTGCCAGCAGCTACGACAGGGTTCGCCACGAGCAGTACTTC
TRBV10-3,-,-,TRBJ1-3,CAISLRQGLGNTIYF,TGTGCCATCAGTCTCCGGCAGGGGCTTGGAAACACCATATATTTT
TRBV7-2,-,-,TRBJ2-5,CASSLGPAEYF,TGTGCCAGCAGCTTGGGACCTGCCGAGTACTTC
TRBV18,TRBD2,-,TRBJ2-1,CASSPTTSEQFF,TGTGCCAGCTCACCAACGACTAGCGAGCAGTTCTTC
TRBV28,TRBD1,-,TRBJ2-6,CASSDPGTAGANVLTF,TGTGCCAGCAGTGACCCAGGGACAGCTGGGGCCAACGTCCTGACTTTC
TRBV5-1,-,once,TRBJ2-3,CASSLGHYTDTQYF,TGCGCCAGCAGCCTCGGACACTACACAGATACGCAGTATTTT
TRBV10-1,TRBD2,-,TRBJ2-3,CASQAGGLAADTQYF,TGCGCCAGCCAGGCGGGGGGACTAGCGGCAGATACGCAGTATTTT
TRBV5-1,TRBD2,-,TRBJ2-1,CASSLVGGGRALSYNEQFF,TGCGCCAGCAGCTTGGTTGGCGGCGGGAGGGCCTTGTCCTACAATGAGCAGTTCTTC
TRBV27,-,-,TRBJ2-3,CASSLTGMATQYF,TGTGCCAGCAGTCTTACAGGAATGGCTACGCAGTATTTT
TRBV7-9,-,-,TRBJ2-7,CASKTDRSYEQYF,TGTGCCAGCAAGACAGACAGGTCCTACGAGCAGTACTTC
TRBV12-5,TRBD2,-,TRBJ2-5,CASAPGAGGRQTQYF,TGTGCTAGTGCCCCCGGCGCGGGGGGCCGACAGACCCAGTACTTC
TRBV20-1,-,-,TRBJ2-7,CSARGGEQYF,TGCAGTGCTAGAGGTGGGGAGCAGTACTTC
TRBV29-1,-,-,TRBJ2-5,CSVVVARETQYF,TGCAGCGTTGTAGTAGCTCGTGAGACCCAGTACTTC
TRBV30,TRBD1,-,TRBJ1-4,CAWGRAGTGVVKLFF,TGTGCCTGGGGAAGAGCCGGGACAGGGGTGGTAAAACTGTTTTTT
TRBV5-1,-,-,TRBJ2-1,CASSLGSYNEQFF,TGCGCCAGCAGTTTGGGTTCCTACAATGAGCAGTTCTTC
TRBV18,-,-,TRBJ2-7,CASSPPGSRSLEQYF,TGTGCCAGCTCACCACCGGGCAGTAGGTCCCTCGAGCAGTACTTC
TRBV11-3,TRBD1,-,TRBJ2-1,CASSLGLTGWFNEQFF,TGTGCCAGCAGCTTAGGCCTGACAGGGTGGTTCAATGAGCAGTTCTTC
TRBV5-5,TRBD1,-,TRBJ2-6,CASRRTGTGFLSGANVLTF,TGTGCCAGCAGGCGAACCGGGACAGGCTTTCTCTCTGGGGCCAACGTCCTGACTTTC
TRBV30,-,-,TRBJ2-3,CAWKPGLNTDTQYF,TGTGCCTGGAAGCCAGGGCTGAACACAGATACGCAGTATTTT
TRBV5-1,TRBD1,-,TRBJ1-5,CASSSGTDNQPQHF,TGCGCCAGCAGCTCGGGGACAGACAATCAGCCCCAGCATTTT
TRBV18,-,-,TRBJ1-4,CASSPPENEKLFF,TGTGCCAGCTCACCCCCGGAGAATGAAAAACTGTTTTTT
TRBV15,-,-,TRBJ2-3,CATSRSPTSTSTDTQYF,TGTGCCACCAGCAGATCTCCGACAAGCACTAGCACAGATACGCAGTATTTT
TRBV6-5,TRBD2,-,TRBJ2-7,CGSRAGGPLDEQYF,TGTGGCAGCCGAGCGGGAGGGCCTTTGGACGAGCAGTACTTC